This entry lists 5 T cell receptor beta chains sequenced from one sample in a study of shared clonotypes between healthy human individuals. Profiling relied on immunoSEQ multiplex PCR, and the TCRdb table lists in-frame clones only, not all of them. Among hundreds of thousands of clones listed, roughly 80% were seen once. The sample taken for sequencing was PBMCs. The origin of the receptors is a woman in her thirties or forties in good health. Some clones in this sample may be carry-over from other donors' samples.

This clone has a handful of counts. The CDR3 nucleotides are TGTGCCAGTAGCATTGACCTGGAGTCCTATGGCTACACCTTC. It encodes CASSIDLESYGYTF. The chain uses TRBV19 and TRBJ1-2; D is uncertain. V dropped 6 bases and J dropped 4 bases, with 15 bases sitting between them. The CDR3 has 14 residues. Germline-derived CDR1 and CDR2 are LNHDA and SQIVND (reference sequence).

The rearrangement links TRBV7-2 to TRBJ1-5; 8 nucleotides match TRBD1. The CDR3 covers 15 residues. The ends lost 2 bases at V and 4 bases at J; junction bases unmatched: 4. Germline lookup yields CDR1 SGHTA and CDR2 FQGNSA. CDR3 DNA: TGTGCCAGCAGCTTAACGGGACAGGAAAATCAGCCCCAGCATTTT. This codes for CASSLTGQENQPQHF.

The rearrangement links TRBV2 to TRBJ2-5; no firm D call. Germline V gene sequence: CDR1 SNHLY, CDR2 FYNNEI. Trimming pared 4 bases from V and 4 bases from J, leaving 4 bases between. The length of the CDR3 is 11 residues. CDR3 DNA sequence: TGTGCCAGCAGTGTAGGAGAGACCCAGTACTTC. Translation: CASSVGETQYF.

The chain joins TRBV11-2 to TRBJ2-7, with D unclear. V was trimmed by 5 bases and J by 0 bases, leaving 5 bases between them. Germline V gene sequence: CDR1 SGHAT, CDR2 FQNNGV. The CDR3 sequence is 12 residues long. The CDR3 DNA reads TGTGCCAGCAGCCTGGTCTCCTACGAGCAGTACTTC. This sequence encodes CASSLVSYEQYF. The complete variable domain, with remaining parts taken from reference TRBV11-2 and TRBJ2-7, reads EAGVAQSPRYKIIEKRQSVAFWCNPISGHATLYWYQQILGQGPKLLIQFQNNGVVDDSQLPKDRFSAERLKGVDSTLKIQPAKLEDSAVYLCASSLVSYEQYFGPGTRLTVT.

The chain recombines TRBV19 with TRBJ2-7; tentatively, D is TRBD1 or TRBD2 (5 bases each). V was cut by 3 bases and J by 6 bases, with 15 bases left in between. The length of the CDR3 is 14 residues. The germline V gene encodes CDR1 LNHDA and CDR2 SQIVND (reference sequence). The CDR3 region has the DNA TGTGCCAGTAGTATTGGGACCGGGAAAGGCGAGCAGTACTTC. Amino acid sequence: CASSIGTGKGEQYF.